The 17 T cell receptor beta chains given below trace back to one sample, sequenced in a study of CD8 T cells in Susac syndrome. Random hexamers were used to reverse transcribe the RNA input (roughly 0.5 to 1 ug). Using its own MiXCR run on the immunoSEQ multiplex PCR reads, TCRdb lists one record per CDR3 protein. Of roughly 190,000 distinct CDR3 sequences in the sample, under 95% were seen once. Material: CD4+ T cells from PBMCs. These receptors were obtained from a human donor in good health.

This rearrangement joins TRBV5-1 to TRBJ2-3, with 9 bases fitting TRBD1. The CDR3 totals 17 residues. Germline V gene data show CDR1 as SGHRS and CDR2 as YFSETQ. Trimming took 0 bases from V and 4 from J; bases not matched to a gene: 9. CDR3 bases: TGCGCCAGCAGCTTGGGGGGGGACAGGGTGTTCGCAGATACGCAGTATTTT. Amino acid sequence: CASSLGGDRVFADTQYF. The entire variable domain, with the rest obtained from reference TRBV5-1 and TRBJ2-3, is as follows: KAGVTQTPRYLIKTRGQQVTLSCSPISGHRSVSWYQQTPGQGLQFLFEYFSETQRNKGNFPGRFSGRQFSNSRSEMNVSTLELGDSALYLCASSLGGDRVFADTQYFGPGTRLTVL.

This clonotype was picked up one time. V gene TRBV7-2 combines with J gene TRBJ2-5; D remains ambiguous. Trimming removed 2 bases at V and 2 bases at J, with 18 bases between. The CDR3 is made up of 17 amino acids. Germline V gene lookup returns CDR1 SGHTA and CDR2 FQGNSA. This CDR3 reads CASSLQIGLLLQETQYF. Written as DNA, the CDR3 is TGTGCCAGCAGCTTACAAATCGGGCTCCTCCTTCAAGAGACCCAGTACTTC.

This clonotype was detected once. This chain links TRBV7-2 with TRBJ2-7; D remains ambiguous. V was clipped by 6 bases and J by 3 bases, with 12 bases between them. Germline V gene data show CDR1 as SGHTA and CDR2 as FQGNSA. The CDR3 has 13 amino acids. CDR3 nucleotides: TGTGCCAGCAGGGCTAAGGAGCACTACGAGCAGTACTTC. It yields the protein CASRAKEHYEQYF.

V usage is TRBV19 and J usage is TRBJ1-5, with D uncertain. Per the germline V gene, CDR1 is LNHDA and CDR2 is SQIVND (reference sequence). This CDR3 has 14 amino acids. V dropped 3 bases and J dropped 3 bases, with 9 bases sitting between them. The CDR3 here is CASSMSQFNQPQHF. Here the CDR3 DNA reads TGTGCCAGTAGTATGAGTCAATTCAATCAGCCCCAGCATTTT.

The chain is built from TRBV6-5 and TRBJ1-4; D possibly corresponds to TRBD1 (6 bases). This CDR3 contains 14 residues. CDR1 and CDR2 (germline): MNHEY, SVGAGI. Trimming took 8 bases from V and 8 from J, leaving 18 bases between them. CDR3 protein: CASGFPGAGEKLFF. As DNA, the CDR3 is TGTGCCAGCGGCTTTCCGGGGGCGGGAGAAAAACTGTTTTTT.

The J gene is TRBJ1-2, the V gene TRBV19, with no clear D. This CDR3 comprises 13 residues. Germline loops: CDR1 LNHDA, CDR2 SQIVND (reference sequence). V was clipped by 6 bases and J by 2 bases, with 10 bases between them. The CDR3, as DNA: TGTGCCAGTAGAAGGGAAGTCAACTATGGCTACACCTTC. It encodes CASRREVNYGYTF.

Details on this clonotype: One end of the junction varies from germline; a read error may be responsible. CDR3 nucleotides: TGTGCCAGCAGCTCCCGGGGACTTTCGAACTCTGAAGCTTTCTTT. It translates to CASSSRGLSNSEAFF. The chain combines TRBV9 with TRBJ1-1; the D gene is possibly TRBD1 (5 bases). The CDR3 has 15 residues. Germline V gives CDR1 SGDLS, CDR2 YYNGEE. Drawing the rest from reference TRBV9 and TRBJ1-1, the complete variable domain is DSGVTQTPKHLITATGQRVTLRCSPRSGDLSVYWYQQSLDQGLQFLIQYYNGEERAKGNILERFSAQQFPDLHSELNLSSLELGDSALYFCASSSRGLSNSEAFFGQGTRLTVV.

The J gene is TRBJ2-3, the V gene TRBV2; D uncertain. The CDR3 has 13 amino acids. The germline CDR1 and CDR2 sequences are SNHLY and FYNNEI. The germline V and J ends were trimmed by 0 bases and 8 bases, with 9 bases remaining between them. CDR3 nucleotides: TGTGCCAGCAGTGAAGCGCGGACGGGTACGCAGTATTTT. This translates into CASSEARTGTQYF.

The genes are TRBV6-2 or TRBV6-3 and TRBJ1-5; D possibly corresponds to TRBD1 (5 bases). The CDR3 has 14 residues. With 2 bases removed from V and 10 bases from J, the gap between germline ends came to 15 bases. Germline V lookup: CDR1 MNHEY, CDR2 SVGEGT. The CDR3 region is CASSYGDFTGPQHF. As DNA, the CDR3 is TGTGCCAGCAGTTACGGGGATTTTACAGGCCCCCAGCATTTT.

This sequence joins TRBV28 and TRBJ1-6; no reliable D call. Between the trimmed V and J ends, which lost 2 bases and 3 bases, there was a span of 14 bases. The CDR3 runs to 17 residues. Looked up from germline, CDR1 is MDHEN and CDR2 is SYDVKM. The CDR3 spells CASSLGIIRVYNSPLHF. CDR3 bases: TGTGCCAGCAGTTTAGGGATAATTCGCGTCTATAATTCACCCCTCCACTTT.

The rearrangement joins TRBV12-3 or TRBV12-4 to TRBJ1-2; D is unresolved. V was trimmed by 8 bases and J by 0 bases, leaving 7 bases between them. This CDR3 comprises 12 residues. CDR3 residues: CASARTNYGYTF. CDR3 bases: TGTGCCAGCGCCAGGACTAACTATGGCTACACCTTC.

The CDR3: CASSQVTGQYNEQFF. The CDR3 DNA reads TGCGCCAGCAGCCAAGTAACGGGACAGTACAATGAGCAGTTCTTC. V gene TRBV4-1 combines with J gene TRBJ2-1; TRBD1 matches at 7 bases. Germline trimming cut 1 base from V and 4 bases from J; bases unmatched to any gene: 4. Germline CDR1 reads MGHRA; CDR2 reads YSYEKL. The length of the CDR3 is 15 residues.

The rearrangement uses TRBV6-2 or TRBV6-3 and TRBJ1-1; D gene uncertain. The CDR3 has 14 residues. Trimming removed 2 bases from V and 3 bases from J, with 10 bases in between. Germline CDR1 is MNHEY and CDR2 is SVGEGT. CDR3 bases: TGTGCCAGCAGTTACGCCGGGCGTGACACTGAAGCTTTCTTT. Protein sequence: CASSYAGRDTEAFF.

The chain carries TRBV6-5 and TRBJ1-4; TRBD1 is a possible D gene (5 bases). Germline CDR1 reads MNHEY; CDR2 reads SVGAGI. The V end was cut by 0 bases, the J end by 4 bases, with 12 bases between. CDR3 size: 16 residues. The CDR3 sequence is CASSYSSNRLNEKLFF. In DNA form, the CDR3 reads TGTGCCAGCAGTTACTCGAGTAACAGGCTTAATGAAAAACTGTTTTTT.

The chain links TRBV2 to TRBJ2-1, with D unresolved. The CDR3 length is 13 residues. The germline gives CDR1 SNHLY, CDR2 FYNNEI. Trimming shortened V by 4 bases and J by 10 bases, and 14 bases separated the two germline ends. CDR3 loop: CASSVPGVVEQFF. The CDR3 DNA follows: TGTGCCAGCAGTGTACCAGGAGTAGTCGAGCAGTTCTTC.

This sequence joins TRBV19 and TRBJ1-3; D gene uncertain. Germline lookup yields CDR1 LNHDA and CDR2 SQIVND (reference sequence). Trimming left V 6 bases short and J 0 bases short, with 12 bases between. The CDR3 consists of 15 residues. The CDR3 loop reads CASREGRISGNTIYF. The CDR3 DNA is TGTGCCAGTAGAGAAGGACGGATCTCTGGAAACACCATATATTTT.

The chain employs TRBV5-1 and TRBJ2-1, with 9 bases matching TRBD2. Germline V CDR1 and CDR2: SGHRS, YFSETQ. V gave up 0 bases and J gave up 2 bases; unmatched junction bases: 6. CDR3 length: 17 amino acids. CDR3 nucleotide sequence: TGCGCCAGCAGCTTGGCCAAAGGCGGGGGGGCCTACAATGAGCAGTTCTTC. Translation: CASSLAKGGGAYNEQFF.